One sample yielded the 16 T cell receptor beta chains listed below, sequenced in a study of shared clonotypes between healthy human individuals. TCRdb keeps only in-frame clones here, not all; method: immunoSEQ multiplex PCR. The sample has about 660,000 clones, 74% seen once. The specimen was memory CD4+ T cells sorted from blood. This sample's subset: CD45RA-negative fraction. The receptors shown here come from a woman in her thirties in good health.

V is TRBV10-3 and J is TRBJ2-7; D gene uncertain. V shed 2 bases and J shed 4 bases, with 15 bases lying between them. Germline V gene lookup returns CDR1 ENHRY and CDR2 SYGVKD. The CDR3 length is 15 residues. The CDR3 region has the DNA TGTGCCATCAGTGAGGGAGAACCCTCCGCTTACGAGCAGTACTTC. Translation: CAISEGEPSAYEQYF.

V is TRBV5-4 and J is TRBJ1-2; D not resolved. This CDR3 region has 14 residues. Germline loops: CDR1 SGHNT, CDR2 YYREEE (reference sequence). V lost 2 bases and J 0 bases, leaving 8 bases between the germline ends. The DNA for the CDR3 is TGTGCCAGCAGCTTCCCGAACCCTAACTATGGCTACACCTTC. This translates into CASSFPNPNYGYTF.

This sequence joins TRBV5-1 and TRBJ2-5, with 9 bases matching TRBD1. There are 14 residues in the CDR3. V lost 4 bases to trimming and J lost 4 bases; unmatched junction nucleotides: 5. Germline CDR1 is SGHRS and CDR2 is YFSETQ. CDR3 bases: TGCGCCAGCAGCATTCAGACAGGGGGAGAGACCCAGTACTTC. The encoded protein is CASSIQTGGETQYF.

This clone was picked up one time. The chain is built from TRBV11-3 and TRBJ2-2; D call uncertain. The V end was cut by 3 bases, the J end by 6 bases, with 5 bases between. Germline V gives CDR1 SGHNT, CDR2 YENEEA. This CDR3 spans 12 amino acids. In DNA form, the CDR3 reads TGTGCCAGCAGCTTGATCCCCGGGGAGCTGTTTTTT. Amino acid sequence: CASSLIPGELFF.

The CDR3 loop reads CATSSSLETRKNIQYF. The DNA of the CDR3 is TGTGCCACCAGCAGCTCTCTTGAAACACGCAAAAACATTCAGTACTTC. The genes are TRBV15 and TRBJ2-4; D is undetermined. From germline, CDR1 is LNHNV and CDR2 YYDKDF (reference sequence). The V gene lost 3 bases and the J gene lost 3 bases, with 15 bases spanning the gap. The CDR3 is 16 residues long.

The chain couples TRBV6-6 to TRBJ2-7; weak D call: TRBD1 (5 bases). Germline values: CDR1 MNHNY, CDR2 SVGAGI (reference sequence). Between the trimmed V and J ends, which lost 2 bases and 7 bases, there was a span of 12 bases. CDR3 length equals 13 residues. DNA for the CDR3: TGTGCCAGCAGTTACGGGGCGTTGAGGGAGCAGTACTTC. Translated: CASSYGALREQYF.

V is TRBV6-5 and J is TRBJ2-7; 7 bases match TRBD1. The germline V gene has CDR1 MNHEY and CDR2 SVGAGI. J was trimmed by 2 bases and V by 0 bases; bases with no gene match: 7. The CDR3 is made up of 16 amino acids. CDR3 DNA: TGTGCCAGCAGTTACTCCAGGAGACAGGGAGCCTACGAGCAGTACTTC. Amino acids: CASSYSRRQGAYEQYF.

The chain employs TRBV5-6 and TRBJ1-2; D gene unclear. Trimming pared 0 bases from V and 8 bases from J, leaving 8 bases between. The CDR3 is 12 residues long. Looked up from germline, CDR1 is SGHDT and CDR2 is YYEEEE. This CDR3 is CASSLGVGGYTF. The CDR3, as DNA: TGTGCCAGCAGCTTGGGGGTAGGGGGCTACACCTTC.

The chain joins TRBV4-1 to TRBJ2-2, with D perhaps TRBD2 (7 bases). This CDR3 is 17 amino acids long. The germline V and J ends were trimmed by 0 bases and 4 bases, with 15 bases remaining between them. Per the germline V gene, CDR1 is MGHRA and CDR2 is YSYEKL. CDR3 residues: CASSQDEGRGSTGELFF. The CDR3 DNA follows: TGCGCCAGCAGCCAAGATGAGGGGAGGGGGTCCACCGGGGAGCTGTTTTTT.

J is TRBJ2-1 and V is TRBV27; D might be TRBD2 (7 bases). The CDR3 is 12 amino acids. Trimming took 2 bases from V and 10 from J, leaving 9 bases between them. Germline CDR1 and CDR2: MNHEY and SMNVEV (reference sequence). Here the CDR3 reads CASSLRGGEQFF. The CDR3 nucleotides read TGTGCCAGCAGTTTAAGGGGGGGCGAGCAGTTCTTC.

The J gene is TRBJ2-7, the V gene TRBV18; D remains unclear. The CDR3 runs 16 residues. V lost 3 bases to trimming and J lost 0 bases, with 15 bases between them. CDR1 and CDR2 (germline): KGHSH, LQKENI. The CDR3 loop reads CASSPASDKSSYEQYF. The CDR3 DNA is TGTGCCAGCTCACCCGCCAGCGATAAAAGCTCCTACGAGCAGTACTTC.

The chain recombines TRBV7-2 with TRBJ2-5; the D is unclear. Trimming pared 1 base from V and 2 bases from J, leaving 8 bases between. The germline gives CDR1 SGHTA, CDR2 FQGNSA. CDR3 length: 14 amino acids. CDR3 in DNA: TGTGCCAGCAGCTTAGTCAGAATACAAGAGACCCAGTACTTC. It codes for CASSLVRIQETQYF.

The CDR3 DNA is TGCAGCGGGGTGCTGGAGGGGGAGGGCCTGGTATTTGACCAGTTCTTC. This sequence encodes CSGVLEGEGLVFDQFF. The V gene is TRBV29-1, the J gene TRBJ2-1; tentatively, D is TRBD2 (7 bases). This CDR3 has 16 amino acids. V was pared by 7 bases and J by 13 bases, with 32 bases between. The germline V gene has CDR1 SQVTM and CDR2 ANQGSEA.

This chain joins TRBV2 and TRBJ1-5; possibly TRBD1 for D (5 bases). The CDR3 runs to 14 residues. Trimming stripped 4 bases from V and 3 bases from J, with 10 bases between. The V gene's germline CDR1 is SNHLY and CDR2 FYNNEI. Here the CDR3 reads CASSVRGLNQPQHF. The CDR3 nucleotides are TGTGCCAGCAGTGTAAGGGGCCTCAATCAGCCCCAGCATTTT.

Ten or more counts support this clone. V is TRBV4-2 and J is TRBJ2-2; D is unresolved. Germline V gene sequence: CDR1 LGHNA, CDR2 YNFKEQ. Trimming took 2 bases from V and 7 from J, leaving 5 bases between them. The CDR3 is made up of 12 amino acids. The CDR3 nucleotides are TGTGCCAGCAGCCAATCCTACGGGGAGCTGTTTTTT. Translation gives CASSQSYGELFF.

The count of this clone is one. J is TRBJ2-7 and V is TRBV2, with D perhaps being TRBD1 or TRBD2 (7 bases each). This CDR3 spans 14 amino acids. Germline V CDR1 and CDR2: SNHLY, FYNNEI. V was shortened by 3 bases and J by 3 bases, with 12 bases between the two germline ends. The CDR3 nucleotides are TGTGCCAGCAGTGAGCCAGGGGGGGTCTACGAGCAGTACTTC. Residues: CASSEPGGVYEQYF.